This T cell receptor beta chain is from a study of blood T cells in healthy people across ages. Through a sample-barcoded 5' primer and a J-beta primer mix, a second PCR was run for about 7 to 12 cycles. One entry per CDR3 protein, called by TCRdb with MiXCR from the 5' RACE reads. Of some 800,000 distinct CDR3 sequences detected, under 45% appear once; the ten largest clones hold roughly 19%. Trimming took 6 bases from V and 3 from J, leaving 15 bases between them. This CDR3 is 15 amino acids long. CDR1 is SGHRS, CDR2 YFSETQ, per germline. The people who gave samples were healthy Caucasians from Russia, aged 6 to 90.

Material for sequencing was blood. The chain has TRBV5-1 and TRBJ2-2; perhaps TRBD2 as D (7 bases). The origin of this receptor is a man aged 55 to 70 in good health. The CDR3 sequence is CASMVGGRDTGELFF. In DNA form, the CDR3 reads TGCGCCAGCATGGTCGGGGGGCGCGACACCGGGGAGCTGTTTTTT.